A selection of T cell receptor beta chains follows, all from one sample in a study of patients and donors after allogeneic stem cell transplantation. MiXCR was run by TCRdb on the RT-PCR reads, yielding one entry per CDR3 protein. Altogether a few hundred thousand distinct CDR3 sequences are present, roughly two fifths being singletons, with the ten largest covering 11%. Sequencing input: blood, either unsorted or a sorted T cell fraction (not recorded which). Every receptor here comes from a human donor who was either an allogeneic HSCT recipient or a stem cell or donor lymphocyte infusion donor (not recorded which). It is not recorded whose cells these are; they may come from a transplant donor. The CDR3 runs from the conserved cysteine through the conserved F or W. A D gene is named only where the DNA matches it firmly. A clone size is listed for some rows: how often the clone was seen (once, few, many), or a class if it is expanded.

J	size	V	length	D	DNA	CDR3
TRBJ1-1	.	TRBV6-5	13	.	TGTGCCAGCAGACGGCCAGGGTACACTGAAGCTTTCTTT	CASRRPGYTEAFF
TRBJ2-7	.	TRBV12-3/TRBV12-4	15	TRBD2	TGTGCCAGCAGTTTGCAGCGGGGGGGCTCTTACGAGCAGTACTTC	CASSLQRGGSYEQYF
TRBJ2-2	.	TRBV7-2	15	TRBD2	TGTGCCAGCAGCTTTGCGGGGAGGGACACCGGGGAGCTGTTTTTT	CASSFAGRDTGELFF
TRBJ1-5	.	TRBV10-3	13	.	TGTGCCACAAGAAACCTCGTCCATCAGCCCCAGCATTTT	CATRNLVHQPQHF
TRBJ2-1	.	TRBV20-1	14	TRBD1	TGCAGTGCTCACCGGGACAGGGGGTACAATGAGCAGTTCTTC	CSAHRDRGYNEQFF
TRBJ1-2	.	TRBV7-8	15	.	TGTGCCAGCAGCTTAAGGAGGGGAGTCGGCTATGGCTACACCTTC	CASSLRRGVGYGYTF
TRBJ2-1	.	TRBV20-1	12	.	TGCAGCGCTGCACCTTCCTACAATGAGCAGTTCTTC	CSAAPSYNEQFF
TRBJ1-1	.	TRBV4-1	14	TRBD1	TGCGCCAGCAGCCAGCAGGACAGGGCGGGTGAAGCTTTCTTT	CASSQQDRAGEAFF
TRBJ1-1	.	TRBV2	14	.	TGTGCCAGCAGTGAATCGGGCCCGAACACTGAAGCTTTCTTT	CASSESGPNTEAFF
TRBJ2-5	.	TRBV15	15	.	TGTGCCACCAGCAGAGATTGGCGTGATCAAGAGACCCAGTACTTC	CATSRDWRDQETQYF
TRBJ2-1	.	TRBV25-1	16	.	TGTGCCAGCAGTGACGGAGGACCCCCCTCCTACAATGAGCAGTTCTTC	CASSDGGPPSYNEQFF
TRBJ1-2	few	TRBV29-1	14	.	TGCAGCGTTGGGGTCGAGGGCTGGACCTATGGCTACACCTTC	CSVGVEGWTYGYTF